The present entry profiles one T cell receptor (beta chain) with its context. Its target is not known. This sample was taken from a study of T cells in Graves' hyperthyroidism and ophthalmopathy. Overall study: Blood was drawn when the patient was first diagnosed and still untreated.

Study outcomes and limitations: The model identified upcoming ophthalmopathy a median roughly 6 months ahead of onset.

Amplified TCR beta CDR3 regions came from RNA transcripts. In the first-round RT-PCR of the TCR CDR3, the HTBI primer set was used. TCRdb called the multiplex PCR reads again in MiXCR, with one record for every CDR3 protein. In the table there are some 380,000 distinct CDR3 sequences, roughly 13% of which are singletons. Trimming shortened V by 7 bases and J by 4 bases, and 2 bases separated the two germline ends. Looked up from germline, CDR1 is MGHRA and CDR2 is YSYEKL. This CDR3 is 10 amino acids long. The sample consisted of blood. J is TRBJ2-4 and V is TRBV4-1; no definite D call. The TCR originated in a man aged 30-40 years with Graves' hyperthyroidism that later progressed to Graves' ophthalmopathy. CDR3 loop: CASKKNIQYF. The CDR3 DNA follows: TGCGCCAGCAAAAAAAACATTCAGTACTTC.